This T cell receptor (beta chain) was observed in a study of technical replicates of blood from several donors. Some clones are missing from TCRdb's copy, which holds only in-frame ones; the method was immunoSEQ multiplex PCR. Counted here are tens of thousands of clones, roughly 90% occurring once; the ten biggest clones make up about 0.43%. Germline trimming cut 3 bases from V and 3 bases from J; bases unmatched to any gene: 5. This CDR3 has 14 amino acids. Germline V CDR1 and CDR2: MNHEY, SMNVEV (reference sequence). Sequenced sample: T cells isolated from PBMCs. This TCR derives from a human donor in good health. The chain joins TRBV27 to TRBJ2-7; TRBD1 aligns across 7 bases. CDR3 region: CASSFGDRYYEQYF. Here the CDR3 DNA reads TGTGCCAGCAGTTTCGGGGACAGATACTACGAGCAGTACTTC.